This T cell receptor beta chain was profiled in a study of human T cells and chemical hapten exposure. Concerning this clonotype itself: Its antigen is unknown.

Study results and caveats: DPC sensitization left the count of TCRs above 1 in 1000 unchanged.

Germline CDR1 and CDR2: SGHTA and FQGNSA. CDR3 length equals 16 residues. Trimming left V 2 bases short and J 2 bases short, with 15 bases between. Time point of the sample: patch test 3, about 24 weeks after DPC sensitization. Stated treatment: therapeutic diphenylcyclopropenone sensitization with weekly scalp DPC. A single record per CDR3 protein comes from TCRdb applying MiXCR to the RACE reads. The table includes around 200,000 distinct CDR3 sequences, approximately 26% detected once. This TCR came from a woman aged 35 to 49 with alopecia areata. Some clones in this sample may be carry-over from other donors' samples. The chain recombines TRBV7-2 with TRBJ2-5, with D possibly matching TRBD1 (5 bases). Source: whole blood, taken in connection with sensitization to the hapten diphenylcyclopropenone (DPC). CDR3 sequence: CASSLIPGMGQETQYF. For the CDR3, the DNA is TGTGCCAGCAGCTTAATCCCAGGGATGGGGCAAGAGACCCAGTACTTC.